This is a list of T cell receptor beta chains from one sample in a study of response to subunit inactivated influenza vaccine. TCRdb re-called the RT-PCR reads with MiXCR, one entry per CDR3 protein. The sample consists of 450,000 to 700,000 distinct CDR3 sequences, about 15% of them appearing once. Sequencing was performed on PBMCs from blood, taken 11 to 12 days after vaccination. Source of these receptors: a man in his forties or fifties who received an inactivated influenza vaccine. The CDR3 runs from the conserved cysteine through the conserved F or W. A D gene is named only where the DNA matches it firmly. Only part of the rows carry a size: once, few, many, or a class if the clone is expanded.

size	V	J	D	CDR3	DNA
.	TRBV27	TRBJ2-7	.	CASSFSRKSSYEQYF	TGTGCCAGCAGTTTCTCCAGGAAGAGCTCCTACGAGCAGTACTTC
few	TRBV9	TRBJ2-1	TRBD2	CASSGTRAGAGNNEQFF	TGTGCCAGCAGCGGAACACGAGCGGGAGCGGGAAACAATGAGCAGTTCTTC
few	TRBV20-1	TRBJ1-1	.	CSARDAGAGWGTEAFF	TGCAGTGCTAGAGATGCGGGGGCAGGCTGGGGCACTGAAGCTTTCTTT
.	TRBV5-1	TRBJ2-1	TRBD2	CASGGTTPYNEQFF	TGCGCCAGTGGAGGGACTACACCTTACAATGAGCAGTTCTTC
.	TRBV4-1	TRBJ2-7	.	CASSQERSSYEQYF	TGCGCCAGCAGCCAAGAGAGGAGCTCCTACGAGCAGTACTTC
few	TRBV18	TRBJ1-5	TRBD1	CASSQGQGDSQHF	TGTGCCAGCTCACAGGGACAGGGCGATTCCCAGCATTTT
few	TRBV7-2	TRBJ2-1	.	CASSYGGGVEFF	TGTGCCAGCAGCTATGGTGGAGGGGTGGAGTTCTTC
.	TRBV4-3	TRBJ2-2	TRBD1	CASSQGTGHTGELFF	TGCGCCAGCAGCCAGGGGACAGGACACACCGGGGAGCTGTTTTTT
.	TRBV7-2	TRBJ2-1	TRBD2	CASNGRGTYNEQFF	TGTGCCAGCAATGGGCGGGGGACCTACAATGAGCAGTTCTTC
many	TRBV20-1	TRBJ2-1	TRBD1	CSASWRQGDIGQFF	TGCAGTGCTAGTTGGAGACAGGGAGATATCGGGCAGTTCTTC
.	TRBV9	TRBJ2-1	.	CASSRGRDSWSYNEQFF	TGTGCCAGCAGCCGGGGTCGAGATTCGTGGTCCTACAATGAGCAGTTCTTC
many	TRBV9	TRBJ1-1	.	CASSIQGNTEAFF	TGTGCCAGCAGCATACAGGGGAACACTGAAGCTTTCTTT
.	TRBV6-1	TRBJ2-1	.	CASSPSPGAYNEQFF	TGTGCCAGCAGCCCCTCCCCGGGCGCCTACAATGAGCAGTTCTTC
.	TRBV7-8	TRBJ1-1	.	CASSLEGRPLGTEAFF	TGTGCCAGCAGCTTAGAGGGCAGGCCCTTGGGCACTGAAGCTTTCTTT
many	TRBV19	TRBJ2-3	TRBD2	CASSMGLAGGPAPYF	TGTGCCAGTAGTATGGGACTAGCGGGGGGGCCCGCCCCGTATTTT
.	TRBV10-3	TRBJ2-7	TRBD1	CAISMTGFDEQYF	TGTGCCATCAGTATGACAGGGTTCGACGAGCAGTACTTC
.	TRBV11-2	TRBJ2-1	.	CASSLGPIEWGYNEQFF	TGTGCCAGCAGCTTAGGTCCTATCGAGTGGGGCTACAATGAGCAGTTCTTC
few	TRBV5-4	TRBJ2-7	TRBD2	CASSFGGRDYEQYF	TGTGCCAGCAGCTTCGGGGGGAGGGACTACGAGCAGTACTTC
few	TRBV6-5	TRBJ2-2	.	CASSYFGNTGELFF	TGTGCCAGCAGTTACTTTGGGAACACCGGGGAGCTGTTTTTT
.	TRBV5-1	TRBJ1-2	.	CASRFQGVGNYGYTF	TGCGCCAGCAGGTTTCAGGGTGTCGGGAACTATGGCTACACCTTC
few	TRBV3-1	TRBJ1-5	.	CASSQPGYNQPQHF	TGTGCCAGCAGCCAACCAGGGTACAATCAGCCCCAGCATTTT
few	TRBV20-1	TRBJ1-5	TRBD1	CSAEDRENQPQHF	TGCAGTGCTGAAGACAGGGAGAATCAGCCCCAGCATTTT
.	TRBV6-2/TRBV6-3	TRBJ2-1	.	CASRPTRRDNEQFF	TGTGCCAGCAGGCCGACCCGCAGGGACAATGAGCAGTTCTTC
few	TRBV29-1	TRBJ1-2	.	CSVAGQSYGYTF	TGCAGCGTCGCCGGACAGTCGTATGGCTACACCTTC
few	TRBV5-1	TRBJ2-2	.	CASSAGNANTGELFF	TGCGCCAGCAGCGCAGGAAACGCGAACACCGGGGAGCTGTTTTTT
.	TRBV20-1	TRBJ1-1	TRBD1	CSARRTGWKTEAFF	TGCAGTGCTAGACGGACAGGGTGGAAAACTGAAGCTTTCTTT
many	TRBV18	TRBJ2-7	TRBD2	CASSPSLSGSFYEQYF	TGTGCCAGCTCACCATCGCTCAGCGGGAGTTTCTACGAGCAGTACTTC
few	TRBV20-1	TRBJ2-5	TRBD2	CSATRGGVSETQYF	TGCAGTGCTACCCGGGGGGGGGTTAGTGAGACCCAGTACTTC
few	TRBV19	TRBJ2-3	.	CASSIAGPDTQYF	TGTGCCAGTAGTATTGCGGGACCAGATACGCAGTATTTT
few	TRBV11-1	TRBJ2-2	TRBD2	CASSLVIRLAGATGELFF	TGTGCCAGCAGCTTAGTTATCCGACTAGCGGGAGCAACCGGGGAGCTGTTTTTT
few	TRBV6-2/TRBV6-3	TRBJ2-7	TRBD2	CASNERGGSGSYEQYF	TGTGCCAGCAACGAGAGGGGCGGGAGTGGCTCCTACGAGCAGTACTTC
.	TRBV9	TRBJ2-7	.	CASSAYSSSYEQYF	TGTGCCAGCAGCGCCTATTCAAGCTCCTACGAGCAGTACTTC